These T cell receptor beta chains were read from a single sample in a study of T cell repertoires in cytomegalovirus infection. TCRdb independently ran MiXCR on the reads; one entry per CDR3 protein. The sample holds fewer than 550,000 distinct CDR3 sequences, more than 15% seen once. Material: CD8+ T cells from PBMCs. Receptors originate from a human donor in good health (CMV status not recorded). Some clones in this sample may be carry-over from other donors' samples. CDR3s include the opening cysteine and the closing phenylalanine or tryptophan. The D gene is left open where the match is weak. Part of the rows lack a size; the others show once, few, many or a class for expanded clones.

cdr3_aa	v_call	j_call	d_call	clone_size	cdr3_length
CASSSPTSGGPDTQYF	TRBV7-3	TRBJ2-3	TRBD2	-	16
CASSLLGQGVVFSNQPQHF	TRBV28	TRBJ1-5	TRBD1	-	19
CASSQRDREGYGYTF	TRBV4-1	TRBJ1-2	TRBD1	-	15
CATSPPGDQPQHF	TRBV15	TRBJ1-5	-	few	13
CASSGSGRQYEQYF	TRBV9	TRBJ2-7	TRBD2	-	14
CASSVSTDAFF	TRBV2	TRBJ1-1	-	-	11
CASSEALIEGAYEQYF	TRBV2	TRBJ2-7	-	few	16
CASSPTDKNTEAFF	TRBV28	TRBJ1-1	-	-	14
CASRLTSGGLYNEQFF	TRBV5-1	TRBJ2-1	TRBD2	few	16
CASSSSGSPFNEQFF	TRBV9	TRBJ2-1	TRBD2	few	15
CASSLDSGPSYNEQFF	TRBV11-3	TRBJ2-1	-	few	16
CASIPRGTGHSNQPQHF	TRBV28	TRBJ1-5	-	-	17
CATSSLTSGTYEQYF	TRBV15	TRBJ2-7	TRBD2	few	15
CASSPGGEAYEQYF	TRBV7-9	TRBJ2-7	TRBD1	many	14
CSASRGQGVWEQYF	TRBV20-1	TRBJ2-7	TRBD1	-	14
CASSSTGGGNEKLFF	TRBV9	TRBJ1-4	TRBD1	-	15
CASNGLVNTEAFF	TRBV6-5	TRBJ1-1	-	-	13
CASSQGQDRRSNTGELLF	TRBV11-2	TRBJ2-2	TRBD1	-	18
CASSFGTGGDDETQYF	TRBV12-3/TRBV12-4	TRBJ2-5	TRBD1	many	16
CASSLASIAGGQGNEQFF	TRBV7-9	TRBJ2-1	TRBD2	-	18
CASSQDLTPEAFF	TRBV14	TRBJ1-1	-	-	13
CASSLRLAGVYEQFF	TRBV7-6	TRBJ2-1	TRBD2	many	15
CASSPQGLGAFF	TRBV7-9	TRBJ1-1	-	many	12
CASSQRGVDGYTF	TRBV2	TRBJ1-2	-	-	13
CASSYARGLEAFF	TRBV11-2	TRBJ1-1	-	many	13
CASSPKIGGRQGAGYTF	TRBV3-1	TRBJ1-2	TRBD1	few	17
CASRGKPNTEAFF	TRBV19	TRBJ1-1	-	once	13
CASSPSSYSEQFF	TRBV7-3	TRBJ2-1	-	-	13
CASSLSLNEQFF	TRBV27	TRBJ2-1	-	many	12
CASSLARLETQYF	TRBV13	TRBJ2-5	-	-	13
CASSAGTGGQPQHF	TRBV7-8	TRBJ1-5	TRBD1	many	14
CAATWAGGPSNEQFF	TRBV28	TRBJ2-1	TRBD2	many	15